This T cell receptor beta chain was obtained from a study of tumor-infiltrating lymphocytes in primary liver carcinoma. Germline CDR1 reads LGHNA; CDR2 reads YSLEER. The CDR3 extends over 13 amino acids. They got blood RNA out of unsorted whole blood and also pulled out germline DNA. Concerning this clonotype itself: Possible read error: a much larger clone is one base away.

The input was around 500 ng total RNA; TCR beta cDNA was made from it with a constant-region primer. Libraries of TCR beta came from three nested multiplex PCR rounds with slightly modified ARM-PCR. TRBV1-TRBV30 forward and Cbeta reverse primers drove the first two roughly 10-cycle rounds. TCRdb re-analysed the multiplex PCR reads in MiXCR, keeping a single row per CDR3 protein. This repertoire shows 300,000 to 400,000 distinct CDR3 sequences, around three fifths found once; its top ten account for about 6.5%. This TCR was recovered from a man aged 35-49 years with primary liver carcinoma and hepatitis B virus infection. The gene calls are TRBV4-3 and TRBJ1-1; D is ambiguous. Sequenced: peripheral blood. The CDR3 bases are TGCGGCAGCAGCCAAAAAAAAGGTGTGGAAGCTTTCTTT. This codes for CGSSQKKGVEAFF.